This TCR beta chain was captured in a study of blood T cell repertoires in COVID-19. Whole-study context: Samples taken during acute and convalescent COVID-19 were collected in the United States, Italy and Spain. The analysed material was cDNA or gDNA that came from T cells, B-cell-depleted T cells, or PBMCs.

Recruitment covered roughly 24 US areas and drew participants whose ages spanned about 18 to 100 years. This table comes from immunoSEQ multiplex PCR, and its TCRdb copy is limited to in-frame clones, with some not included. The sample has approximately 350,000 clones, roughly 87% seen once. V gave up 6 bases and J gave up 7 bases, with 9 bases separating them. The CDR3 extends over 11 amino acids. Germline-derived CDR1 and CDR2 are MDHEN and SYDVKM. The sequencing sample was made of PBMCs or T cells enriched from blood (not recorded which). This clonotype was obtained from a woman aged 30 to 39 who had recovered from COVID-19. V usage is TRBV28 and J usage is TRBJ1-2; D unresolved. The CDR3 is CASSDLSGYTF. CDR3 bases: TGTGCCAGCAGCGACTTATCTGGCTACACCTTC.